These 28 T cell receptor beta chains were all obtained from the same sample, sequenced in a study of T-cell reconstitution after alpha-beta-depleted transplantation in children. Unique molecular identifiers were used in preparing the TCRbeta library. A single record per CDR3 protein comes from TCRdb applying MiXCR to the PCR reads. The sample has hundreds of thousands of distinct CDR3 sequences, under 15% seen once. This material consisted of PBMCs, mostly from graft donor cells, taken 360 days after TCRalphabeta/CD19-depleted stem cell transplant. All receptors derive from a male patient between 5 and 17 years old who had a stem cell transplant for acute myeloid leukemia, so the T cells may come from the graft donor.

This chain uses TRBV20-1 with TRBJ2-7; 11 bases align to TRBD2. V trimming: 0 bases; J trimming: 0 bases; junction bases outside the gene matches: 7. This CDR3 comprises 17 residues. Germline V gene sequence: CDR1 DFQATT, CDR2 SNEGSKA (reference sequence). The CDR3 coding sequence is TGCAGTGCTAGAGATACTAGCGGGAGCGTTTACTCCTACGAGCAGTACTTC. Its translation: CSARDTSGSVYSYEQYF.

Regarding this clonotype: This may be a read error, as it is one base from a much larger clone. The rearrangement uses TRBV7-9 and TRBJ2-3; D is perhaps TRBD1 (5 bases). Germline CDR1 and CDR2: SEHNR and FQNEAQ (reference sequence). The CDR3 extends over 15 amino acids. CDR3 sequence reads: CASSLSGAPTNTQYF. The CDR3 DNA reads TGTGCCAGCAGCTTGTCTGGGGCTCCCACAAATACGCAGTATTTT.

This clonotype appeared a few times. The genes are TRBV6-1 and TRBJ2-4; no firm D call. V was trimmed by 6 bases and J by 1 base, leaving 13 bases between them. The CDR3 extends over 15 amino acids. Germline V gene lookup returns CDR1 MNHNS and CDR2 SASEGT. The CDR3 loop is CASSPSRWAKNIQYF. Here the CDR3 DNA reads TGTGCCAGCAGCCCCTCACGATGGGCCAAAAACATTCAGTACTTC.

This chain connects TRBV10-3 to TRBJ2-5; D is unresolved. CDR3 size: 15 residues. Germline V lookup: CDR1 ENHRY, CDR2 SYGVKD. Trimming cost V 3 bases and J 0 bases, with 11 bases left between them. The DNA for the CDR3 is TGTGCCATCAGTGACCCTACACGGTACCAAGAGACCCAGTACTTC. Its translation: CAISDPTRYQETQYF.

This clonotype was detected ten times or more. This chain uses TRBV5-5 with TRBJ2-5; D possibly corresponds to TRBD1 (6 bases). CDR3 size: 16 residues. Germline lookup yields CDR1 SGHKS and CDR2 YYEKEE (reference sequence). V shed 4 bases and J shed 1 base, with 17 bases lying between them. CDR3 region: CASSLRQARLQETQYF. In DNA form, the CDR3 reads TGTGCCAGCAGCCTTAGACAGGCTAGGCTCCAAGAGACCCAGTACTTC.

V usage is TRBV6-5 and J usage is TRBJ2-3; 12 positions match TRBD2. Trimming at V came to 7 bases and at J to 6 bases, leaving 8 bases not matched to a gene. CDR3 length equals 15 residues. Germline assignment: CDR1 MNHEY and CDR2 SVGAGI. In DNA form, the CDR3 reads TGTGCCAGCAAGTTACTAGCGGGAGGAGGGGATACGCAGTATTTT. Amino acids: CASKLLAGGGDTQYF.

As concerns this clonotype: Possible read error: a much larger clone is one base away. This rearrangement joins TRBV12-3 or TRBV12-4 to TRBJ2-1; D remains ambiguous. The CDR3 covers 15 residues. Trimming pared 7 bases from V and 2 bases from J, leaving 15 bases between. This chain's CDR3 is CASTFRTGPYNEQFF. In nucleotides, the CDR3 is TGTGCCAGCACTTTCCGTACGGGCCCCTACAATGAGCAGTTCTTC.

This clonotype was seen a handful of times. CDR3 loop: CASSSRLAGGEQFF. DNA for the CDR3: TGCGCCAGCAGCTCTCGTCTAGCGGGGGGTGAGCAGTTCTTC. The genes are TRBV5-1 and TRBJ2-1; 11 bases align to TRBD2. Germline assignment: CDR1 SGHRS and CDR2 YFSETQ. This CDR3 has 14 residues. V shed 3 bases, J shed 9 bases, and the junction held 5 bases outside the gene matches. The complete variable domain, with remaining parts taken from reference TRBV5-1 and TRBJ2-1, reads KAGVTQTPRYLIKTRGQQVTLSCSPISGHRSVSWYQQTPGQGLQFLFEYFSETQRNKGNFPGRFSGRQFSNSRSEMNVSTLELGDSALYLCASSSRLAGGEQFFGPGTRLTVL.

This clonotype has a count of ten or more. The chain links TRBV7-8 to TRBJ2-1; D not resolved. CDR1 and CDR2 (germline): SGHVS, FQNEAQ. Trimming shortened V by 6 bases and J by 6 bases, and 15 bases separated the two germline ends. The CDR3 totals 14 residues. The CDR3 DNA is TGTGCCAGCAGTTTATTACGGGTTGGCAATGAGCAGTTCTTC. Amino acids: CASSLLRVGNEQFF.

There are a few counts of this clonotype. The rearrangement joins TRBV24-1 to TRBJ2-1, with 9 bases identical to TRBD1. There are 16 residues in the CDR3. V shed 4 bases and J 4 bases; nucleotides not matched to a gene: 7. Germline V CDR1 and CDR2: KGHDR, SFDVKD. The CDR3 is CATSEPGTGRYNEQFF. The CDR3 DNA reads TGTGCCACCAGTGAGCCGGGGACAGGGCGATACAATGAGCAGTTCTTC.

CDR3 sequence (DNA): TGTGCCAGCAGCCAACCTGGACTAGCGAGGGACACCGGGGAGCTGTTTTTT. Protein: CASSQPGLARDTGELFF. This sequence joins TRBV4-2 and TRBJ2-2; 9 nucleotides line up with TRBD2. CDR1 and CDR2 (germline): LGHNA, YNFKEQ. The CDR3 contains 17 residues. The V and J ends lost 2 bases and 3 bases, in that order; junction bases with no gene match: 7.

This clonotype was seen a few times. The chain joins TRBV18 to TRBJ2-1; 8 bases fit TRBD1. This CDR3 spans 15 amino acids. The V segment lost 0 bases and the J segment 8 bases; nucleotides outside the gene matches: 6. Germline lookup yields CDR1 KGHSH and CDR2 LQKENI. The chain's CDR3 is CASSPPARGRDEQFF. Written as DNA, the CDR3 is TGTGCCAGCTCACCACCGGCCAGGGGGCGGGATGAGCAGTTCTTC.

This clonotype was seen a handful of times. This CDR3 reads CASSLVQGANYGYTF. In DNA, the CDR3 is TGTGCCAGCAGCTTAGTACAGGGGGCTAACTATGGCTACACCTTC. The V call is TRBV11-2, the J call TRBJ1-2; 8 nucleotides align to TRBD1. After removal of 1 base from V and 0 bases from J, the junction contained 1 base not matched to a gene. Germline CDR1 and CDR2: SGHAT and FQNNGV. The CDR3 has 15 residues.

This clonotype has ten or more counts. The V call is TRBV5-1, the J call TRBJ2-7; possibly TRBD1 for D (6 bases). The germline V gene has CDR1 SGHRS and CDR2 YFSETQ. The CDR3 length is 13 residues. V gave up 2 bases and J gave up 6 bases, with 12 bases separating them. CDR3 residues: CASSLGQYSEQYF. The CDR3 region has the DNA TGCGCCAGCAGCTTAGGACAGTACTCCGAGCAGTACTTC.

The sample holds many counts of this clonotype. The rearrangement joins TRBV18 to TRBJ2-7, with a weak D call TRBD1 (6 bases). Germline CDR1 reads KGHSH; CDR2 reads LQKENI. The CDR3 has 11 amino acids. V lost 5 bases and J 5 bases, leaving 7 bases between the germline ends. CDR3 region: CASSAGDEQYF. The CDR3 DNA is TGTGCCAGCTCAGCAGGGGACGAGCAGTACTTC.

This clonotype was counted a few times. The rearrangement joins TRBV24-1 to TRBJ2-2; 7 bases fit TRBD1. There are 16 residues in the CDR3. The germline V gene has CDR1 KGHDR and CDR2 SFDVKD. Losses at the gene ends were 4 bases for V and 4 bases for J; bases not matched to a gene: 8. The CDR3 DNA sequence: TGTGCCACCAGTGAAGCAGGGGGTCTACGCACCGGGGAGCTGTTTTTT. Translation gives CATSEAGGLRTGELFF.

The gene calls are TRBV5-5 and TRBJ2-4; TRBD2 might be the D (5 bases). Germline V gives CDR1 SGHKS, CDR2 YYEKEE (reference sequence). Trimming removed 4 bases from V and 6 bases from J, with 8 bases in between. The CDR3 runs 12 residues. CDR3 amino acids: CASSRELNIQYF. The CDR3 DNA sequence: TGTGCCAGCAGCCGGGAATTAAACATTCAGTACTTC. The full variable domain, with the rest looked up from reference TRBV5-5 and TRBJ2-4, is DAGVTQSPTHLIKTRGQQVTLRCSPISGHKSVSWYQQVLGQGPQFIFQYYEKEERGRGNFPDRFSARQFPNYSSELNVNALLLGDSALYLCASSRELNIQYFGAGTRLSVL.

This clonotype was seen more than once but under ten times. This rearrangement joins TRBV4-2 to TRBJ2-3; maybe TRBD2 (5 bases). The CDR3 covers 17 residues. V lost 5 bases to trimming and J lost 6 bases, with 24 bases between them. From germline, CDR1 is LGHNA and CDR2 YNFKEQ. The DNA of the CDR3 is TGTGCCAGCAGCTCTCGAGGGCGAGCGCTGTTTTCGGATACGCAGTATTTT. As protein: CASSSRGRALFSDTQYF.

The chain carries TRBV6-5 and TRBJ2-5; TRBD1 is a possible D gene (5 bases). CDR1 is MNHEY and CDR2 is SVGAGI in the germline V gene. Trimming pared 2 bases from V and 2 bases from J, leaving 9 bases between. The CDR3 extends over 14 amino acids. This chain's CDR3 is CASSYRGRQETQYF. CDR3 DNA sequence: TGTGCCAGCAGTTACAGGGGTCGGCAAGAGACCCAGTACTTC.

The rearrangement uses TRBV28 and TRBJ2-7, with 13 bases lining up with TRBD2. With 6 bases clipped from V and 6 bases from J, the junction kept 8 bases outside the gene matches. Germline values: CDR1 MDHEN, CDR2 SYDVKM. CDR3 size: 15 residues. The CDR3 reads CASRRLLAGGPEQYF. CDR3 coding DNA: TGTGCCAGCAGACGCCTACTAGCGGGAGGGCCCGAGCAGTACTTC.

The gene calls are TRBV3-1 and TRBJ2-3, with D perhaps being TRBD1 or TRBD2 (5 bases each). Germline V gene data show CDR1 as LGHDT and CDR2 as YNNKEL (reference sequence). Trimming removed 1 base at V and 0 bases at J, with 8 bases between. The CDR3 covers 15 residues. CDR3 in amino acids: CASSQVGDSTDTQYF. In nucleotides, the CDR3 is TGTGCCAGCAGCCAAGTGGGGGATAGCACAGATACGCAGTATTTT.

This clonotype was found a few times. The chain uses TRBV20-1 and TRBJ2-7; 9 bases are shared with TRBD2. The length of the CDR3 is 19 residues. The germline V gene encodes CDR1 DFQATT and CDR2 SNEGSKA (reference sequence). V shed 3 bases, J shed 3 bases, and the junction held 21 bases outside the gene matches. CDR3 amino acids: CSASGPLAGASPLLYEQYF. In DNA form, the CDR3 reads TGCAGTGCTAGCGGTCCTTTAGCGGGAGCTTCTCCTCTTCTCTACGAGCAGTACTTC.

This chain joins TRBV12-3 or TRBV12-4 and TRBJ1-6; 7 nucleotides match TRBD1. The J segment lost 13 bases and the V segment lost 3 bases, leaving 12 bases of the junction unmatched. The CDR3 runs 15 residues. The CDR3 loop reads CASSFGSQGVIPLHF. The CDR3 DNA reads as TGTGCCAGCAGTTTCGGCAGTCAGGGGGTTATTCCCCTCCACTTT.

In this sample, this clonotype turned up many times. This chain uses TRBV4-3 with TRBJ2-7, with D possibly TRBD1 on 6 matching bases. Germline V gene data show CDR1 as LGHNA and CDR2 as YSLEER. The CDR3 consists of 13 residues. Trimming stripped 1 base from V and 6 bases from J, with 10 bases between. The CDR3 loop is CASSQAGVGEQYF. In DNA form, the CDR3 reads TGCGCCAGCAGCCAAGCAGGGGTGGGCGAGCAGTACTTC.

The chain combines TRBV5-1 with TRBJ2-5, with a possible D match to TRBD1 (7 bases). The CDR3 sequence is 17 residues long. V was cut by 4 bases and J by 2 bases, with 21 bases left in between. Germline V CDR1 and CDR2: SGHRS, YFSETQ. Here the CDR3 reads CASSPPGGPFPQETQYF. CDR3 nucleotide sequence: TGCGCCAGCAGCCCACCAGGGGGGCCCTTTCCTCAAGAGACCCAGTACTTC.

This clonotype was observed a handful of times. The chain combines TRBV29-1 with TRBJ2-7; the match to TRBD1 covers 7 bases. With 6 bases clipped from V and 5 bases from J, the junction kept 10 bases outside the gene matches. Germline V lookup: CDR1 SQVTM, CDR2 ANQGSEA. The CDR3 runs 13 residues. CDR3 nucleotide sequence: TGCAGCGTCGCAGGGGGTAATGTCGACGAGCAGTACTTC. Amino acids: CSVAGGNVDEQYF.

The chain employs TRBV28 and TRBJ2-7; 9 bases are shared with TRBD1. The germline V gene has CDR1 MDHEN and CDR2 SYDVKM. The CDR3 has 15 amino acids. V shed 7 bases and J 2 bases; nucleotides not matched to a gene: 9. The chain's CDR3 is CASNAPGQGAYEQYF. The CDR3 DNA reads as TGTGCCAGCAATGCCCCGGGACAGGGAGCCTACGAGCAGTACTTC.

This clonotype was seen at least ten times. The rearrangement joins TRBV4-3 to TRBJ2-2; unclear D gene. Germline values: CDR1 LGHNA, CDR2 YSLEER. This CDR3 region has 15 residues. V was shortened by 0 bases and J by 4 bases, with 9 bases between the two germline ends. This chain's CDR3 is CASSQESRGTGELFF. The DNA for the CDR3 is TGCGCCAGCAGCCAAGAATCCAGAGGCACCGGGGAGCTGTTTTTT.